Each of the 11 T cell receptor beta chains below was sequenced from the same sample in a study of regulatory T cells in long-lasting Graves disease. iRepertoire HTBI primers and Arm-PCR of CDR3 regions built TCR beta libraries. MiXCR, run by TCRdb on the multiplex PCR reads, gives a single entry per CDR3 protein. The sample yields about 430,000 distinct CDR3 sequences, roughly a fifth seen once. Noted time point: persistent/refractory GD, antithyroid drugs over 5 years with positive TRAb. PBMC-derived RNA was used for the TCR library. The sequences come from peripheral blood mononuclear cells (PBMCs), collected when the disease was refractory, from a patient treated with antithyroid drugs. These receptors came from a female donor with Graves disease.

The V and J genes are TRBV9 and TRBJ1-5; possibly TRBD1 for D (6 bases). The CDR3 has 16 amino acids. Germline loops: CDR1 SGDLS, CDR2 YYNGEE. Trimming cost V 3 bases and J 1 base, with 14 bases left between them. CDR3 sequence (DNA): TGTGCCAGCAGCGCCTCAGGGGATTCGAGCAATCAGCCCCAGCATTTT. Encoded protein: CASSASGDSSNQPQHF. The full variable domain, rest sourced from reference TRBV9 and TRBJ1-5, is DSGVTQTPKHLITATGQRVTLRCSPRSGDLSVYWYQQSLDQGLQFLIQYYNGEERAKGNILERFSAQQFPDLHSELNLSSLELGDSALYFCASSASGDSSNQPQHFGDGTRLSIL.

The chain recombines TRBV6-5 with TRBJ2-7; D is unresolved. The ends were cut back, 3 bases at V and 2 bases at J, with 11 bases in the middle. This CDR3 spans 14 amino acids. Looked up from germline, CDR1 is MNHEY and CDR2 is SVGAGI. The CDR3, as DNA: TGTGCCAGCAGTTATGGAGATGGGACCTACGAGCAGTACTTC. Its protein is CASSYGDGTYEQYF.

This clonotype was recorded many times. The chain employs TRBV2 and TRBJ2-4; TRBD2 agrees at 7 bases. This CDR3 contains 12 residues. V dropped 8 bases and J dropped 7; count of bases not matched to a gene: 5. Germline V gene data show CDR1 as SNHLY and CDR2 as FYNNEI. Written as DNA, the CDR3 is TGTGCCAGCCGGGAGGTGACGAACATTCAGTACTTC. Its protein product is CASREVTNIQYF. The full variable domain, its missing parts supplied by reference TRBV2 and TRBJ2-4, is EPEVTQTPSHQVTQMGQEVILRCVPISNHLYFYWYRQILGQKVEFLVSFYNNEISEKSEIFDDQFSVERPDGSNFTLKIRSTKLEDSAMYFCASREVTNIQYFGAGTRLSVL.

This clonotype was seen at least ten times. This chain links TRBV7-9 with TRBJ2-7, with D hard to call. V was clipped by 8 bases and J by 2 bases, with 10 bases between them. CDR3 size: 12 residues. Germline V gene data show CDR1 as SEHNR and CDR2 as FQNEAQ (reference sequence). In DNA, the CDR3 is TGTGCCAGCCAGTCCCGTACCTACGAGCAGTACTTC. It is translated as CASQSRTYEQYF.

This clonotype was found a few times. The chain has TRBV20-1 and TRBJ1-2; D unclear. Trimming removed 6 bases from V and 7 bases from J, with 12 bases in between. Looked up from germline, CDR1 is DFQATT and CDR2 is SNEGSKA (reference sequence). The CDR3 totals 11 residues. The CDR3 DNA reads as TGCAGTGCAGTGGGGTTGGGTGGCTACACCTTC. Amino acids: CSAVGLGGYTF.

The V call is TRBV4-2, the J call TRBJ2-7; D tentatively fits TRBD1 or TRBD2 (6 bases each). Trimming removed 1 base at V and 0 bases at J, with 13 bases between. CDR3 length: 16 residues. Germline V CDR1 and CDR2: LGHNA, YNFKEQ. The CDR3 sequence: CASSQVGEGGSYEQYF. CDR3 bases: TGTGCCAGCAGCCAAGTAGGAGAGGGGGGCTCCTACGAGCAGTACTTC.

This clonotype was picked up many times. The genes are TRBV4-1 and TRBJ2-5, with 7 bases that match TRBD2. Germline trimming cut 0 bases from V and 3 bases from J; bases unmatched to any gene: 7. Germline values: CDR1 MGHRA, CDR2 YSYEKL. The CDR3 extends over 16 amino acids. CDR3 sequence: CASSQDRGSGEETQYF. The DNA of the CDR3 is TGCGCCAGCAGCCAAGATCGCGGGAGTGGCGAAGAGACCCAGTACTTC.

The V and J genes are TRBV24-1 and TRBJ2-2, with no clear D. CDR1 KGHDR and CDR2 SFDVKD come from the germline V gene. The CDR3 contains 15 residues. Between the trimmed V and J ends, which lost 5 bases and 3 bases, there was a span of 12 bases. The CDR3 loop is CATSGPPRDTGELFF. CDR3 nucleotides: TGTGCCACCAGTGGTCCCCCACGGGACACCGGGGAGCTGTTTTTT.

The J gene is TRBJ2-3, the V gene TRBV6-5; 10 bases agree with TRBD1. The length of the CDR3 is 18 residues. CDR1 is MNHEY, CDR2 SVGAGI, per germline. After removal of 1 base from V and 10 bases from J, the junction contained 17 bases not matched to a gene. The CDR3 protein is CASSYWTGTGVIFWAQYF. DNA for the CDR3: TGTGCCAGCAGTTACTGGACCGGGACAGGGGTGATATTTTGGGCGCAGTATTTT.

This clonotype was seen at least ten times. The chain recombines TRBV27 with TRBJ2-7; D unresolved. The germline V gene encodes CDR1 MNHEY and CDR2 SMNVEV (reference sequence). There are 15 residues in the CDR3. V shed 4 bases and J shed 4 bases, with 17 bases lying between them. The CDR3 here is CASSSRARSGYEQYF. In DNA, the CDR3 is TGTGCCAGCAGTTCTCGCGCACGTTCAGGTTACGAGCAGTACTTC.

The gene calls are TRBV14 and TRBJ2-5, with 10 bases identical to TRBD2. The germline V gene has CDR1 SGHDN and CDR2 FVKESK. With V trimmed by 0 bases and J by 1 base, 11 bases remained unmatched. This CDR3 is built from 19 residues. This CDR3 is CASSQDFGTSGRGQETQYF. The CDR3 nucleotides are TGTGCCAGCAGCCAAGATTTTGGTACCAGCGGGAGGGGCCAAGAGACCCAGTACTTC.